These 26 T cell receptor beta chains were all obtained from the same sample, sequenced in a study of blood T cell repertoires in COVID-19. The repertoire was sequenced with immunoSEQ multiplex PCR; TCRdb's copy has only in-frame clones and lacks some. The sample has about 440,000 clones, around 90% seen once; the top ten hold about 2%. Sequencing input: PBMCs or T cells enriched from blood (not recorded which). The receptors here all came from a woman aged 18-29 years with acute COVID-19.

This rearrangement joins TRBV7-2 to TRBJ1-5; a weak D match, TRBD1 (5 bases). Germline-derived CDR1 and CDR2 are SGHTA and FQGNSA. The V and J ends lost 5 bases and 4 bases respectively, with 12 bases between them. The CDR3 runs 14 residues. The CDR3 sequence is CASSVGLNNQPQHF. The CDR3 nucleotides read TGTGCCAGCAGCGTGGGACTGAATAATCAGCCCCAGCATTTT.

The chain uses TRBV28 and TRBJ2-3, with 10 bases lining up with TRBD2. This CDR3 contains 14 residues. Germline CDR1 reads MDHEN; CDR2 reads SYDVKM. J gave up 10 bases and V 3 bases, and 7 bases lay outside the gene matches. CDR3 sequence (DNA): TGTGCCAGCAGTTTTAGCGGGAGGACCGAGGCGCAGTATTTT. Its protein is CASSFSGRTEAQYF.

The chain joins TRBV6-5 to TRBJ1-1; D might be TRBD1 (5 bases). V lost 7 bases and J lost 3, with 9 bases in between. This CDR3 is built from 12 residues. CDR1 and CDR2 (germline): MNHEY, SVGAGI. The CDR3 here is CASTRGDTEAFF. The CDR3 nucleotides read TGTGCCAGCACCCGGGGGGACACTGAAGCTTTCTTT.

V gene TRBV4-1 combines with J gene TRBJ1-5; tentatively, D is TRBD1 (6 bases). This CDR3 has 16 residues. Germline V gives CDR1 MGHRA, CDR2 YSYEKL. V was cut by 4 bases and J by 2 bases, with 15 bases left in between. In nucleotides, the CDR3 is TGCGCCAGCAGCCCTTGGGGAGGGGGAGGCAATCAGCCCCAGCATTTT. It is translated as CASSPWGGGGNQPQHF.

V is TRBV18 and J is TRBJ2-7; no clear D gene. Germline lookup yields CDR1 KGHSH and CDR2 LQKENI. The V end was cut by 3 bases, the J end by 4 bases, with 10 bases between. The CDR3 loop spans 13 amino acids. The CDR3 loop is CASSPQSTYEQYF. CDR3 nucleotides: TGTGCCAGCTCACCCCAAAGTACTTACGAGCAGTACTTC.

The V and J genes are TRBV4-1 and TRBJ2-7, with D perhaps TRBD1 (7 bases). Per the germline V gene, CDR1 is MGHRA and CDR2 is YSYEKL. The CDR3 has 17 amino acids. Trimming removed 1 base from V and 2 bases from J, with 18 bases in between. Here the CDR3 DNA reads TGCGCCAGCAGCCAAGCCGAGGGCCAGGGGGGAGCCTACGAGCAGTACTTC. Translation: CASSQAEGQGGAYEQYF.

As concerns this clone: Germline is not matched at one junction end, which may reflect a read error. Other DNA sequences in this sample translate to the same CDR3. The CDR3 reads CASSQDYIGQGVSPLHF. In DNA form, the CDR3 reads TGTGCCAGTAGCCAAGATTATATCGGACAGGGGGTTTCACCCCTCCACTTT. The chain couples TRBV4-2 to TRBJ1-6, with TRBD1 matching over 10 bases. This CDR3 comprises 17 residues. Germline assignment: CDR1 LGHNA and CDR2 YNFKEQ.

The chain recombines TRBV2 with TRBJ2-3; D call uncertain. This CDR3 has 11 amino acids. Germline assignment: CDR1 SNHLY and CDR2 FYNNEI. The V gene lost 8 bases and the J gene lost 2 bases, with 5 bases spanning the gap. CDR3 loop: CASPFTDTQYF. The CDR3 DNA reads TGTGCCAGCCCCTTCACAGATACGCAGTATTTT.

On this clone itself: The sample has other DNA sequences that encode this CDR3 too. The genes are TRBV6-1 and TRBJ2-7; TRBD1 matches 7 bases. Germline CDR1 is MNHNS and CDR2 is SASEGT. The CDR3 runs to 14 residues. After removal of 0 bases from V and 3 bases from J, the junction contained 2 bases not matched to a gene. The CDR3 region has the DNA TGTGCCAGCAGTGAAGCTTCAGGGGGCTACGAGCAGTACTTC. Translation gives CASSEASGGYEQYF.

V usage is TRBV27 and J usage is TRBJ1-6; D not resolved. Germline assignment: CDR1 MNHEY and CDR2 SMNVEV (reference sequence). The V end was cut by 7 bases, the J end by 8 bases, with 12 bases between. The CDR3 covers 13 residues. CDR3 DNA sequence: TGTGCCAGCATGCGCAATGTTCATTCACCCCTCCACTTT. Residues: CASMRNVHSPLHF.

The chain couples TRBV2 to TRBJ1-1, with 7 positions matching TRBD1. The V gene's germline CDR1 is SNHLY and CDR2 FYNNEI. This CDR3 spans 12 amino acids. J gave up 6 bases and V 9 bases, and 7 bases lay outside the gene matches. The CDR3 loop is CARRTGVPEAFF. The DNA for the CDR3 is TGTGCCAGAAGAACAGGGGTCCCTGAAGCTTTCTTT.

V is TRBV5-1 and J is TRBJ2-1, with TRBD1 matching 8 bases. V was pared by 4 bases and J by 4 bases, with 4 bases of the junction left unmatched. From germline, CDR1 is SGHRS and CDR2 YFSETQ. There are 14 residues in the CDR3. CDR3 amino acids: CASSTGQEYNEQFF. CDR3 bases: TGCGCCAGCAGCACGGGACAGGAATACAATGAGCAGTTCTTC.

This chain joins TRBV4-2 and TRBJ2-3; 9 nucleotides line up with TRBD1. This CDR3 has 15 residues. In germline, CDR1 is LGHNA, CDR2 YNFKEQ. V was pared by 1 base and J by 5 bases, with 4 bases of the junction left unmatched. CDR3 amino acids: CASSQAQGAGDTQYF. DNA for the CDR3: TGTGCCAGCAGCCAAGCACAGGGGGCTGGAGATACGCAGTATTTT.

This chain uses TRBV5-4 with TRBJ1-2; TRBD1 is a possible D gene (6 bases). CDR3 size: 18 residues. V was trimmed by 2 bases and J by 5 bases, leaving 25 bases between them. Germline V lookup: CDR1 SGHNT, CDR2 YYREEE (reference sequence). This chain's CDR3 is CASSFDDRRVRIAYGYTF. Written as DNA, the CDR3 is TGTGCCAGCAGCTTTGACGACAGGAGAGTACGCATAGCATATGGCTACACCTTC.

The CDR3 sequence is CASSQFELLITGELFF. As DNA, the CDR3 is TGTGCCAGCAGCCAATTCGAACTCCTGATCACCGGGGAGCTGTTTTTT. The chain uses TRBV3-1 (or the pseudogene TRBV3-2) and TRBJ2-2; D uncertain. CDR3 length equals 16 residues. Germline CDR1 is LGHDT and CDR2 is YNNKEL (reference sequence). V lost 2 bases and J lost 4, with 14 bases in between.

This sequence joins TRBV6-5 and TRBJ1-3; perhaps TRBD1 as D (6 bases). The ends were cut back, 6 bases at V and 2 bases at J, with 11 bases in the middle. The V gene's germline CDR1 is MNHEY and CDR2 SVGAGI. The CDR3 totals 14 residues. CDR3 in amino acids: CASRAGQTGNTIYF. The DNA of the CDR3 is TGTGCCAGCAGGGCCGGACAGACTGGAAACACCATATATTTT.

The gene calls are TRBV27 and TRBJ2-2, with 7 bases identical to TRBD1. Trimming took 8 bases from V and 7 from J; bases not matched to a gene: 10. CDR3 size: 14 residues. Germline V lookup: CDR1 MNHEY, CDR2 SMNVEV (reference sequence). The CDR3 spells CASSVGQLIGELFF. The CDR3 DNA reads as TGTGCCAGCTCCGTGGGACAGCTCATCGGGGAGCTGTTTTTT.

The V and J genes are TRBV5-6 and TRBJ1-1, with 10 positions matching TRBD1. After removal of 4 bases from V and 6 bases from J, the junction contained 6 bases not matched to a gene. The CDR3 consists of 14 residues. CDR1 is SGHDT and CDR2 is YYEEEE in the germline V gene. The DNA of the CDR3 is TGTGCCAGCAGCCGCGGGACAGGGGAGTCTGAAGCTTTCTTT. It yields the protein CASSRGTGESEAFF.

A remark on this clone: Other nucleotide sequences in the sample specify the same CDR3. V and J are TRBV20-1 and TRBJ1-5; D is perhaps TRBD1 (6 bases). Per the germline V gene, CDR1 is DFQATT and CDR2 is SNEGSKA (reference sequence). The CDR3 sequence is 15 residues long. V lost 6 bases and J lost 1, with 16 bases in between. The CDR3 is CSASRGGISNQPQHF. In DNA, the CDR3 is TGCAGTGCGAGTAGGGGGGGGATAAGCAATCAGCCCCAGCATTTT.

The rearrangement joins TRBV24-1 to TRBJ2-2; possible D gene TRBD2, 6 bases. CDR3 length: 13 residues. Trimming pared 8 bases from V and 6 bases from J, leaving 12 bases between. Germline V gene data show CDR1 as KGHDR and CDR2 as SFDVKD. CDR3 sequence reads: CATMGGQPGELFF. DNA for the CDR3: TGTGCCACCATGGGAGGTCAACCCGGGGAGCTGTTTTTT.

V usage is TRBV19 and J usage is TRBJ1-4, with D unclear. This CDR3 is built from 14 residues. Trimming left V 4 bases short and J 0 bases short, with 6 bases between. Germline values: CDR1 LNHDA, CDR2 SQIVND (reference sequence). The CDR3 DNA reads TGTGCCAGTAGTACTTATACAACTAATGAAAAACTGTTTTTT. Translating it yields CASSTYTTNEKLFF.

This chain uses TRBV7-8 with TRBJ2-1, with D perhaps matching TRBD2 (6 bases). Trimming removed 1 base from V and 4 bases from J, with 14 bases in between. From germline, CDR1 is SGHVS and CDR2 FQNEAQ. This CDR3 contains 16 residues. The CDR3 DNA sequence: TGTGCCAGCAGCTTAGAACCAGCGGGCAATTACAATGAGCAGTTCTTC. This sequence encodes CASSLEPAGNYNEQFF.

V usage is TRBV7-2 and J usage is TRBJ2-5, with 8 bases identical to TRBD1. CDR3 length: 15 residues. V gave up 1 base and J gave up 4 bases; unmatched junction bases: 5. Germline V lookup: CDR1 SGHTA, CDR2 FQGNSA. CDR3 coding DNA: TGTGCCAGCAGCTTAGTCCCAGGGGGCGTAGAGACCCAGTACTTC. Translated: CASSLVPGGVETQYF.

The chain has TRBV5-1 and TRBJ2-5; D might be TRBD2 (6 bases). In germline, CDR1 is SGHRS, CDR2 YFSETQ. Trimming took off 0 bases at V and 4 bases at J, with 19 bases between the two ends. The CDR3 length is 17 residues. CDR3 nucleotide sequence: TGCGCCAGCAGCTTGGGTCTTAGCGGCGCCGCCCTAGAGACCCAGTACTTC. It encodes CASSLGLSGAALETQYF.

In DNA, the CDR3 is TGTGCCAGCTCACCACCGGTAGGACACAGAAATCAGCCCCAGCATTTT. It translates to CASSPPVGHRNQPQHF. V gene TRBV18 combines with J gene TRBJ1-5, with D tentatively TRBD1 (5 bases). CDR1 is KGHSH and CDR2 is LQKENI in the germline V gene. There are 16 residues in the CDR3. The germline V and J ends were trimmed by 0 bases and 4 bases, with 13 bases remaining between them.

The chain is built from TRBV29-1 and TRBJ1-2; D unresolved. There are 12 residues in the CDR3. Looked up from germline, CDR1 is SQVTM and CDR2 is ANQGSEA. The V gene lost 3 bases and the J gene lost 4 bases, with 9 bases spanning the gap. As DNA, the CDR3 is TGCAGCGTTGATGAGGAGATCTATGGCTACACCTTC. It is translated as CSVDEEIYGYTF. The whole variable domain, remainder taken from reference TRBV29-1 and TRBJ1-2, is SAVISQKPSRDICQRGTSLTIQCQVDSQVTMMFWYRQQPGQSLTLIATANQGSEATYESGFVIDKFPISRPNLTFSTLTVSNMSPEDSSIYLCSVDEEIYGYTFGSGTRLTVV.